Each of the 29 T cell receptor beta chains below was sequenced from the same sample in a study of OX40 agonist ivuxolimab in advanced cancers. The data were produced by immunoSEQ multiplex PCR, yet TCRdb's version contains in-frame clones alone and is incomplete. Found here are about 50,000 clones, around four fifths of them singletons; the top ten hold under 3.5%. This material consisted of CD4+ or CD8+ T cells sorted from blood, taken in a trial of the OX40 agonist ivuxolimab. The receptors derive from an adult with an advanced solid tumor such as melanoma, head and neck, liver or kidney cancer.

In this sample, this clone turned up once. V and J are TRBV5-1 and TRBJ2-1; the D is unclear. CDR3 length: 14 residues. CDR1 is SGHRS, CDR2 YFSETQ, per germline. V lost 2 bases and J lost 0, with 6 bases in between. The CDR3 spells CASSFRSSYNEQFF. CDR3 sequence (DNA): TGCGCCAGCAGCTTCAGGAGCTCCTACAATGAGCAGTTCTTC.

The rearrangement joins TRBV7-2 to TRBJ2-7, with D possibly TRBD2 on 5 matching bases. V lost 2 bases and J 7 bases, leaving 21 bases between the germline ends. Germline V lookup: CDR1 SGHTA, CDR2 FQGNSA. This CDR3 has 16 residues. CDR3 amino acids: CASSLRLGDRQREQYF. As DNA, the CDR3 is TGTGCCAGCAGCTTAAGGTTGGGAGATCGTCAACGGGAGCAGTACTTC.

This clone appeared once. CDR3 nucleotide sequence: TGTGCCAGCAGTGAAGACACGCTCGGGAGGTATGGCTACACCTTC. Its translation is CASSEDTLGRYGYTF. The chain has TRBV6-1 and TRBJ1-2; no clear D gene. Germline lookup yields CDR1 MNHNS and CDR2 SASEGT. The CDR3 sequence is 15 residues long. Deletions cut 1 base from V and 5 bases from J, with 14 bases between.

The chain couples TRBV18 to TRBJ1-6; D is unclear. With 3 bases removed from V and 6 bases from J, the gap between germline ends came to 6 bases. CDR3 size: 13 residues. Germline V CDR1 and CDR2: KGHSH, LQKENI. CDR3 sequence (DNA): TGTGCCAGCTCACCCAACAGTAATTCACCCCTCCACTTT. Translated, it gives CASSPNSNSPLHF. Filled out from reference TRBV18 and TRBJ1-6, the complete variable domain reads NAGVMQNPRHLVRRRGQEARLRCSPMKGHSHVYWYRQLPEEGLKFMVYLQKENIIDESGMPKERFSAEFPKEGPSILRIQQVVRGDSAAYFCASSPNSNSPLHFGNGTRLTVT.

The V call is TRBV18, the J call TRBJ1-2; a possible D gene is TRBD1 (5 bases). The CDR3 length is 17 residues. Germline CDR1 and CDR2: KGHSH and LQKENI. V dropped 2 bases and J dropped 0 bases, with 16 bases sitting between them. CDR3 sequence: CASSPGVGDSTNYGYTF. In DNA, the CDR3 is TGTGCCAGCTCACCAGGGGTGGGGGACTCCACTAACTATGGCTACACCTTC.

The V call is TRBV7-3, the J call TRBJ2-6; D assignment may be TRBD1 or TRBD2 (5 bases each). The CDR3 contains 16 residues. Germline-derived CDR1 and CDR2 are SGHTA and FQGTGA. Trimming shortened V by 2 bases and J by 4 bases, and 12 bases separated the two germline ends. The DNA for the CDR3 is TGTGCCAGCAGCTTACGGCAGGGAGCCGGGGCCAACGTCCTGACTTTC. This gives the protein CASSLRQGAGANVLTF. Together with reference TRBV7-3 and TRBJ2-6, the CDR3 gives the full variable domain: GAGVSQTPSNKVTEKGKYVELRCDPISGHTALYWYRQSLGQGPEFLIYFQGTGAADDSGLPNDRFFAVRPEGSVSTLKIQRTERGDSAVYLCASSLRQGAGANVLTFGAGSRLTVL.

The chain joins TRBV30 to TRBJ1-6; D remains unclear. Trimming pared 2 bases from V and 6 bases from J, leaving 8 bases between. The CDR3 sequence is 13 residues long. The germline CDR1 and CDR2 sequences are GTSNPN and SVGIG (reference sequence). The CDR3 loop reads CAWSSGPNSPLHF. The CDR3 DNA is TGTGCCTGGAGTAGTGGACCTAATTCACCCCTCCACTTT.

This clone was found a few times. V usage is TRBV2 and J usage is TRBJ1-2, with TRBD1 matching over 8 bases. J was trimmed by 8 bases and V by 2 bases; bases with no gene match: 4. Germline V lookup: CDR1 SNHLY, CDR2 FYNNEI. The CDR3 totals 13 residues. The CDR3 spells CASSERGTGGYTF. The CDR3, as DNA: TGTGCCAGCAGTGAAAGGGGGACAGGAGGCTACACCTTC.

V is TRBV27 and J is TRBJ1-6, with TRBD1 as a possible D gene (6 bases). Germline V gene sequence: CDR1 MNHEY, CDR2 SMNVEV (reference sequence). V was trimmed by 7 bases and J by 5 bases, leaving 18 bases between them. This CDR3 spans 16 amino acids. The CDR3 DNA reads TGTGCCAGCAACCACCTGACAGGAGATAATAATTCACCCCTCCACTTT. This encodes CASNHLTGDNNSPLHF.

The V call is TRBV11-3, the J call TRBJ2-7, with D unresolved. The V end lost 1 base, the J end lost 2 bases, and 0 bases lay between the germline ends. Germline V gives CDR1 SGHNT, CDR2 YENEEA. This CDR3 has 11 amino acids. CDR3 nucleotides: TGTGCCAGCAGCTTAGCCTACGAGCAGTACTTC. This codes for CASSLAYEQYF.

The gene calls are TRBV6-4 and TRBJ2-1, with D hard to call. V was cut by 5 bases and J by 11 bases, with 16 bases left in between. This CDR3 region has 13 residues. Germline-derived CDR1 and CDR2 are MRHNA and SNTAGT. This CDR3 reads CASSPRPELQQFF. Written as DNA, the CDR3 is TGTGCCAGCAGTCCCCGACCCGAGCTCCAGCAGTTCTTC.

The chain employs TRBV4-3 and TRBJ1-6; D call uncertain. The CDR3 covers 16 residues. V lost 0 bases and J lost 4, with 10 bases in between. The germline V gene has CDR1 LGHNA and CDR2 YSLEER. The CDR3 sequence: CASSQDRAAYNSPLHF. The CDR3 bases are TGCGCCAGCAGCCAAGATAGGGCAGCGTATAATTCACCCCTCCACTTT.

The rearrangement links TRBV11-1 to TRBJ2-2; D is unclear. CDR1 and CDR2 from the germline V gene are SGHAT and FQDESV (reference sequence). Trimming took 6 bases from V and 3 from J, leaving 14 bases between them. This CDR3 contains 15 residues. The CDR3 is CASRLKPRDTGELFF. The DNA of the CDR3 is TGTGCCAGCAGACTTAAACCTCGGGACACCGGGGAGCTGTTTTTT.

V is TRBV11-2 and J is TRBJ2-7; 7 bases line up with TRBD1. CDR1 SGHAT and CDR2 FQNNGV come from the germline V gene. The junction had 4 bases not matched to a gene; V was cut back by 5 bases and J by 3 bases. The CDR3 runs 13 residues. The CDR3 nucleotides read TGTGCCAGCAGCCGGGGACAGAACTACGAGCAGTACTTC. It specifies CASSRGQNYEQYF.

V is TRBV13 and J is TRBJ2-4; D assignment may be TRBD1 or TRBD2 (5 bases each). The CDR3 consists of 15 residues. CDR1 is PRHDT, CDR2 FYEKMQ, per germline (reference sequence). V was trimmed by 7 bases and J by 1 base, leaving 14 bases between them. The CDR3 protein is CASTTLWGAKNIQYF. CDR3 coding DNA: TGTGCCAGCACCACTTTGTGGGGGGCCAAAAACATTCAGTACTTC. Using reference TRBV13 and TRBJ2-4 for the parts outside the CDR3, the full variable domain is AAGVIQSPRHLIKEKRETATLKCYPIPRHDTVYWYQQGPGQDPQFLISFYEKMQSDKGSIPDRFSAQQFSDYHSELNMSSLELGDSALYFCASTTLWGAKNIQYFGAGTRLSVL.

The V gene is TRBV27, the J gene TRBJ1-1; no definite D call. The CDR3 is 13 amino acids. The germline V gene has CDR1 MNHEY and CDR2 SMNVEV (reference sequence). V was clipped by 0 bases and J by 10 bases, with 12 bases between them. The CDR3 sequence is CASSLSQETRAFF. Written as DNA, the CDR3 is TGTGCCAGCAGTTTATCCCAGGAAACCCGAGCTTTCTTT.

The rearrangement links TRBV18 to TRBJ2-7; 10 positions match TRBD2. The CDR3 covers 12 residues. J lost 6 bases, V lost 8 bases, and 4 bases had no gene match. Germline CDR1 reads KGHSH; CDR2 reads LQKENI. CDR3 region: CASGTSAAEQYF. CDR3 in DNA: TGTGCCAGCGGGACTAGCGCGGCCGAGCAGTACTTC.

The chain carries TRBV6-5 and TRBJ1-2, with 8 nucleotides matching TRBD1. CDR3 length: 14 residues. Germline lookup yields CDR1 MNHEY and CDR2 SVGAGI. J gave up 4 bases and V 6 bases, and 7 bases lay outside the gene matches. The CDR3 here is CASRSRQGIYGYTF. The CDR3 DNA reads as TGTGCCAGCAGATCCAGACAGGGGATCTATGGCTACACCTTC.

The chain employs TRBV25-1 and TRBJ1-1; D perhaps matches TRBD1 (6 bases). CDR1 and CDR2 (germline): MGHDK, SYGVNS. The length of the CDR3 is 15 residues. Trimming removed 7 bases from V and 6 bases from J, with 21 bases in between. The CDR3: CASTTLVGTGPEAFF. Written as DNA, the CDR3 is TGTGCCAGCACCACCCTAGTTGGTACAGGGCCTGAAGCTTTCTTT.

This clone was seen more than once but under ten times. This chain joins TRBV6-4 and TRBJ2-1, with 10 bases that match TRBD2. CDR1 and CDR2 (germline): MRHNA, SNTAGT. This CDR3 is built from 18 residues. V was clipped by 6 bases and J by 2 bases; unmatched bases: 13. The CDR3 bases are TGTGCCAGCAGGGGCGAGCGGGGGGGCGATCATCCCTACAATGAGCAGTTCTTC. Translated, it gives CASRGERGGDHPYNEQFF.

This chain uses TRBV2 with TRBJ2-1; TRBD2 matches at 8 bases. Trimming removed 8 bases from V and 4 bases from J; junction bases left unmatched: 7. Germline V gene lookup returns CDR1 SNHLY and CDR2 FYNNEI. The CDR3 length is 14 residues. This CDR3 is CASGSGILYNEQFF. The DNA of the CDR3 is TGTGCCAGCGGTAGCGGGATCCTTTACAATGAGCAGTTCTTC.

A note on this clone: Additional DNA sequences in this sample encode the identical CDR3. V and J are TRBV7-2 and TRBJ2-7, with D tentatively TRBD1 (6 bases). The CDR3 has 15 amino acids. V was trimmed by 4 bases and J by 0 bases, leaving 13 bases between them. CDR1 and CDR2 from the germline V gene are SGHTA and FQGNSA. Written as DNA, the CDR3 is TGTGCCAGCAGCTCCCAGCAGGGGCCCTCCTACGAGCAGTACTTC. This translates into CASSSQQGPSYEQYF.

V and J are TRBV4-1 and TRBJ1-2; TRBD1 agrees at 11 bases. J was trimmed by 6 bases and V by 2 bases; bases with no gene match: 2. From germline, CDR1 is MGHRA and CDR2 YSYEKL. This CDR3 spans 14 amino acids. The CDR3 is CASSQPDRGHGYTF. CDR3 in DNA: TGCGCCAGCAGCCAACCGGACAGGGGGCATGGCTACACCTTC.

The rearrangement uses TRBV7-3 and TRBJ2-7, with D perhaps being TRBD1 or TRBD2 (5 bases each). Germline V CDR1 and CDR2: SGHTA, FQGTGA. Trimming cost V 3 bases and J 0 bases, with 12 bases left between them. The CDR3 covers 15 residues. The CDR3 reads CASSLEPGSSYEQYF. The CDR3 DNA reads TGTGCCAGCAGCTTGGAGCCAGGGAGCTCCTACGAGCAGTACTTC. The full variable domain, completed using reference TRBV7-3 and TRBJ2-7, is GAGVSQTPSNKVTEKGKYVELRCDPISGHTALYWYRQSLGQGPEFLIYFQGTGAADDSGLPNDRFFAVRPEGSVSTLKIQRTERGDSAVYLCASSLEPGSSYEQYFGPGTRLTVT.

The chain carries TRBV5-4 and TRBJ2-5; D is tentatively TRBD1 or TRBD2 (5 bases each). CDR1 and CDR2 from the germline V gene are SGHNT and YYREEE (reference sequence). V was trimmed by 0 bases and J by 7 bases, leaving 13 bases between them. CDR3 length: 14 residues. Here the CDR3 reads CASSLDTGTVTQYF. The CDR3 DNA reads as TGTGCCAGCAGCTTGGACACCGGGACGGTGACCCAGTACTTC.

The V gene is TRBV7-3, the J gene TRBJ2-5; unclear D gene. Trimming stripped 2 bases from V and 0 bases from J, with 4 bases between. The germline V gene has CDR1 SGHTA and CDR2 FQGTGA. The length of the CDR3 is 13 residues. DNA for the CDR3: TGTGCCAGCAGCTTACAAAACCAAGAGACCCAGTACTTC. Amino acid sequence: CASSLQNQETQYF.

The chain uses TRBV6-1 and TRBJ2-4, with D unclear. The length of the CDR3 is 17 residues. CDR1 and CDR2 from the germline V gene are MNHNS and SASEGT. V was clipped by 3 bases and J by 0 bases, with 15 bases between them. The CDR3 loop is CASSENGQRLAKNIQYF. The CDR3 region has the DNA TGTGCCAGCAGTGAGAATGGGCAGAGGCTAGCCAAAAACATTCAGTACTTC.

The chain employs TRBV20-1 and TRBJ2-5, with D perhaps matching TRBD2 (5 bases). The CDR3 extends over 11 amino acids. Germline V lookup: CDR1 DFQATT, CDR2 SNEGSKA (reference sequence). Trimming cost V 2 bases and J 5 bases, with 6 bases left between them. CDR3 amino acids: CSARTGETQYF. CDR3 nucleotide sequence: TGCAGTGCTAGAACGGGGGAGACCCAGTACTTC.

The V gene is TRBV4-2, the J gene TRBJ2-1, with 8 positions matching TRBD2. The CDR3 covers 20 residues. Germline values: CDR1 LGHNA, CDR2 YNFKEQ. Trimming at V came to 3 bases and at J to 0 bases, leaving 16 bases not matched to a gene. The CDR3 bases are TGTGCCAGCAGCCAGCCCCCCAGGCGGGGGGCCGAAGCCTCCTACAATGAGCAGTTCTTC. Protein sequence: CASSQPPRRGAEASYNEQFF.